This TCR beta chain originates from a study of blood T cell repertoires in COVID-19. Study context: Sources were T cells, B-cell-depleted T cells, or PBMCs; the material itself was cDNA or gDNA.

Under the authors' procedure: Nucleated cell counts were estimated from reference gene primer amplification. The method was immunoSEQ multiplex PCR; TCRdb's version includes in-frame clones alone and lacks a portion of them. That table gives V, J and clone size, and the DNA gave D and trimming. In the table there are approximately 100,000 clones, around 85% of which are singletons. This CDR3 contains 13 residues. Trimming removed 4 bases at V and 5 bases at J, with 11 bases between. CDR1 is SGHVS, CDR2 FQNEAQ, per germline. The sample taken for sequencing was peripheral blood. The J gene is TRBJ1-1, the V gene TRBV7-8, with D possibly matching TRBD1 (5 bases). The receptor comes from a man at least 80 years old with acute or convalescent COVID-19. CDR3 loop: CASSSGLRTEAFF. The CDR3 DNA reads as TGTGCCAGCAGCTCAGGGTTAAGGACTGAAGCTTTCTTT.